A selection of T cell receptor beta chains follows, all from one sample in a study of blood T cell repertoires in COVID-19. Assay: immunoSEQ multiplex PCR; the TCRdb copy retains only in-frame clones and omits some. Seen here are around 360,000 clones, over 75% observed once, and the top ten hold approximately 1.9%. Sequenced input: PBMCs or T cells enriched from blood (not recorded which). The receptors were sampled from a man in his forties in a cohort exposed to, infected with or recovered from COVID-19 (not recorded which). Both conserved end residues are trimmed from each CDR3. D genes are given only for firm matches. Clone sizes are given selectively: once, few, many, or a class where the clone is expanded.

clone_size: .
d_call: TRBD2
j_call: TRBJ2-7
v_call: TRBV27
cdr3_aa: ASSSGGGYEQY

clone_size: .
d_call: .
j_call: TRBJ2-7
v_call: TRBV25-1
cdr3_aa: ASSADSYEQY

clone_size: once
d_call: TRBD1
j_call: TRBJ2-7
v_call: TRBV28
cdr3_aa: ASTIGQGVYEQY

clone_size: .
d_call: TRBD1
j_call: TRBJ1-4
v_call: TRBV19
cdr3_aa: ASKTGGAANEKLF

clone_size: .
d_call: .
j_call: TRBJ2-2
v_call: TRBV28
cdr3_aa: ASRRGGANTGELF

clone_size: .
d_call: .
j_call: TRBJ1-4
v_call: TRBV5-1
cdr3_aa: ASSLEGVTNEKLF

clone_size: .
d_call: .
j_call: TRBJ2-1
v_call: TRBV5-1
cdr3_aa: ASSPGLANGSSYNEQF

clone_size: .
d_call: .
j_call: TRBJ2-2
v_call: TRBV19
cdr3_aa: ASSYFRSGPNTGELF

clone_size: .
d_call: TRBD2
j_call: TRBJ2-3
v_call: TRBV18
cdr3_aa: ASSYSGSDTQY

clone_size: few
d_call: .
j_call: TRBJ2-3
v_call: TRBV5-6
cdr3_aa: ASSLFGRTDTQY

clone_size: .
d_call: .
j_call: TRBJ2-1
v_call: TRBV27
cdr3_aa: ATGQGSYNEQF

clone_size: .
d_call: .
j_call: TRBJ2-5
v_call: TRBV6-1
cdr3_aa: ASSERVEGGETQY

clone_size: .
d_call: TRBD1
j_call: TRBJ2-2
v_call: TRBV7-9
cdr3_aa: AIHLLGTGLTGELF

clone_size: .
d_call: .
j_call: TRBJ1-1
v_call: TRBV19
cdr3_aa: ASADSRGTEAF

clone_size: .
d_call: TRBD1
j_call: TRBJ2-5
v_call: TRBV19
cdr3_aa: ASSLILQGTETQY

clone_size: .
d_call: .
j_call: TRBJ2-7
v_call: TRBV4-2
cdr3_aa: ASSQDASLGVEQY

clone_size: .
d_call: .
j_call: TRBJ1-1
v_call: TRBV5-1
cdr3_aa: ASSLATANTEAF

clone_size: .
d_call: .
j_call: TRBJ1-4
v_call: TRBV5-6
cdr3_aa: ASSLVSDRFEKLF

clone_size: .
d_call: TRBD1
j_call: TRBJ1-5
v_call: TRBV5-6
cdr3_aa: ASSWGTGNQPQH

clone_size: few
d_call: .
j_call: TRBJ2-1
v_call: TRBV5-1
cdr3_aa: ASSLQGIAYNEQF

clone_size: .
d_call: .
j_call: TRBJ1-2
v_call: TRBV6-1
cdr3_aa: ASSEVVAAGYT

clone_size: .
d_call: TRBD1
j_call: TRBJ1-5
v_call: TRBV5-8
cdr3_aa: ASHRGLSQPQH

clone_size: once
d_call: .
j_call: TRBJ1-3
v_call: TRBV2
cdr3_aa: ASTEGKAGNTIY

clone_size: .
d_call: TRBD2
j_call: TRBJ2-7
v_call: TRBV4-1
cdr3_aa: ASSQDGAGGPYEQY

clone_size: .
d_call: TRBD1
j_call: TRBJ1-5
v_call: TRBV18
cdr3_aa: ASSALTGSNQPQH

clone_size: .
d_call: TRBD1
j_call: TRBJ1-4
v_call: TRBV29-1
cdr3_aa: SVTGKDEKLF

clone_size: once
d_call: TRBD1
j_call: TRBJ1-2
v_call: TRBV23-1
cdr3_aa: ARGQAEIYGYT

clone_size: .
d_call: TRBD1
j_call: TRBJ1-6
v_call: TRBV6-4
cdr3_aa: ASSAGTGRSPLH

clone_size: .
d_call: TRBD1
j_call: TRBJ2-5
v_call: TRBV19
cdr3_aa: ASTPRGTGVYQETQY

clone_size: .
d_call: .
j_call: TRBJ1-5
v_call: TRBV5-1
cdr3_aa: ASSPSAGQLLKISNQPQH

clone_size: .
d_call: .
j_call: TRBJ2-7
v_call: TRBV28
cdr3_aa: ASSLAVRRAEQY

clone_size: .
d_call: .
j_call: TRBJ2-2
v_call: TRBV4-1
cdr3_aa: ASSQVQGGAGELF

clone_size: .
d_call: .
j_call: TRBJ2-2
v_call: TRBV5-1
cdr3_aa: ASSLELRPTATGELF

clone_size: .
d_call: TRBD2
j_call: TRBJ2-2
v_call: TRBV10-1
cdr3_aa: ASSGRTSSNTGELF

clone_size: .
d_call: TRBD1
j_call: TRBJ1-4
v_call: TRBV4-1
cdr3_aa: ASSLTGNEKLF

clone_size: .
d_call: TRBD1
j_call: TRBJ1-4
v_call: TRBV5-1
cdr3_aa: ASSPGTGGSLEKLF

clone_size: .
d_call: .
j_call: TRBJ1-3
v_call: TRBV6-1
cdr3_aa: ASSEAGGVRNTIY

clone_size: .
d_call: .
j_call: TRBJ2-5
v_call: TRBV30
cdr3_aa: AWSVTGKRIQETQY

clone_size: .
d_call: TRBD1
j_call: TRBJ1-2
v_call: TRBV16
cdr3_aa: ASSQRQGAQAGYT

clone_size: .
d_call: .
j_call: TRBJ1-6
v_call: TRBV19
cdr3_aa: ASSSQGLDSPLH

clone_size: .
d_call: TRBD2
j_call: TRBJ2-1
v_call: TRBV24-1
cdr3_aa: ATAAAGGGNNEQF

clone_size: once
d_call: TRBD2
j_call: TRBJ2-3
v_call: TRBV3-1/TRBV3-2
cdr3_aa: ASSPQAGGPYTQY

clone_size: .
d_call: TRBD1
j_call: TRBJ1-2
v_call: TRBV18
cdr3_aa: ASSRDSYGYT

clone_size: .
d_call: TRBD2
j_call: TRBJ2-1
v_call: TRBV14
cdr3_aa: ASRLSGSWNEQF

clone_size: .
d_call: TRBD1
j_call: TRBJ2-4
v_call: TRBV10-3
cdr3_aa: AISESGQGLAKNIQY

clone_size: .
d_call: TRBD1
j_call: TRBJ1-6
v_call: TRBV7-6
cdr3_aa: ASSLLSGNDRDSPLH

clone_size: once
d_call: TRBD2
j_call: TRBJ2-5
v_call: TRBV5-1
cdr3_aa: ASSLAGSGSKETQY

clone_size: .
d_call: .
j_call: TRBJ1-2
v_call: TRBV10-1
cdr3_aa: ASSESKGLGYT

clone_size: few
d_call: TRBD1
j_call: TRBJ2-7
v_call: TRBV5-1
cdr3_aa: ASSSSPGQTIYEQY

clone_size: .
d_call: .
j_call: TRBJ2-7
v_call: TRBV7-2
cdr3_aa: ASSLDRQYEQY

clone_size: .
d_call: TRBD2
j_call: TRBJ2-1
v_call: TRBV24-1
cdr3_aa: ATGGVAGVSYNEQF

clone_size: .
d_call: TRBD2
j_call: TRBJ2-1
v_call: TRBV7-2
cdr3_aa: ASSLTTSGANEQF

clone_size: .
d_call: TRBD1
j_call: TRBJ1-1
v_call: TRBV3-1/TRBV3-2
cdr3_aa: ASSHTTGGVAEAF

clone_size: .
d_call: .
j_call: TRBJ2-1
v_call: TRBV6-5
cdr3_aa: ASSYSALGSYNEQF

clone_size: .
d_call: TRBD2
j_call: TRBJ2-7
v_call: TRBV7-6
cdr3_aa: ASSLAGTSGTEQY

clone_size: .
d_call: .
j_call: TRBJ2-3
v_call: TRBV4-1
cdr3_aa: ASSQVIGLSADTQY

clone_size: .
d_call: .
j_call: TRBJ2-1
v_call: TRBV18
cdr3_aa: ASSPTNGFVEQF